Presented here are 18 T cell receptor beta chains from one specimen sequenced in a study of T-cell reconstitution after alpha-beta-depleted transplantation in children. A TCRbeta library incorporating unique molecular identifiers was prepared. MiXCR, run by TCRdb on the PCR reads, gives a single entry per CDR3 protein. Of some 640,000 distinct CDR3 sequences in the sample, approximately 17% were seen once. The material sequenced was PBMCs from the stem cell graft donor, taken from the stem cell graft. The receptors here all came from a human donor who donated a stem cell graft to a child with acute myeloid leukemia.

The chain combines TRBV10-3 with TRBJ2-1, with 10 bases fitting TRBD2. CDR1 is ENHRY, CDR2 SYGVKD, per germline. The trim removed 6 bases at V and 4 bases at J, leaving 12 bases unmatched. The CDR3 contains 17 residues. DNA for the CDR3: TGTGCCATCAGCGAGCCCTCCTCTAGCGGGGGATACAATGAGCAGTTCTTC. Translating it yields CAISEPSSSGGYNEQFF.

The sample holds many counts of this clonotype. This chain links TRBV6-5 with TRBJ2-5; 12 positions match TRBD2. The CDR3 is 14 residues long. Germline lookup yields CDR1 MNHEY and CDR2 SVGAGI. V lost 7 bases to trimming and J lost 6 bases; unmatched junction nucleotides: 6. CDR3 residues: CASTDGLAGKTQYF. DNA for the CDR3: TGTGCCAGCACCGACGGACTAGCGGGGAAGACCCAGTACTTC.

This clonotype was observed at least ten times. The CDR3 is CASSRSSYNSPLHF. In DNA, the CDR3 is TGTGCCAGCAGTCGCAGCTCCTATAATTCACCCCTCCACTTT. The chain combines TRBV6-1 with TRBJ1-6, with D uncertain. Trimming shortened V by 5 bases and J by 0 bases, and 5 bases separated the two germline ends. CDR3 length equals 14 residues. Germline lookup yields CDR1 MNHNS and CDR2 SASEGT.

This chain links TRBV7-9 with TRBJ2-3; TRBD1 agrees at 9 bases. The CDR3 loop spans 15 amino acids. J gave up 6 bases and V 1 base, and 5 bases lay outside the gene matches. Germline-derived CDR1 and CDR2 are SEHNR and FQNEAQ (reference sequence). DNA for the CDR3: TGTGCCAGCAGCTTAGGGAGGACAGGGGAGGATACGCAGTATTTT. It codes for CASSLGRTGEDTQYF. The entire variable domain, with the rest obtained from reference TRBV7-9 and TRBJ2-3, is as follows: DTGVSQNPRHKITKRGQNVTFRCDPISEHNRLYWYRQTLGQGPEFLTYFQNEAQLEKSRLLSDRFSAERPKGSFSTLEIQRTEQGDSAMYLCASSLGRTGEDTQYFGPGTRLTVL.

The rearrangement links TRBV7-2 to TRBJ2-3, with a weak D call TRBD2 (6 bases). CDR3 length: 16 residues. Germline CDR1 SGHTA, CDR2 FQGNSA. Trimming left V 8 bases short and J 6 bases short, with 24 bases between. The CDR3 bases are TGTGCCAGCCCCCTCGCGGGGATCTCACTCGGGGATACGCAGTATTTT. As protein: CASPLAGISLGDTQYF.

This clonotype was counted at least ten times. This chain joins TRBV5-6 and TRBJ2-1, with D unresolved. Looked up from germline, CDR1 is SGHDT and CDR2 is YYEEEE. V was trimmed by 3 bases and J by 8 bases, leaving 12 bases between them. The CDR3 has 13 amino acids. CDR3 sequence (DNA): TGTGCCAGCAGCTCCGGTACCTCGGATGAGCAGTTCTTC. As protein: CASSSGTSDEQFF.

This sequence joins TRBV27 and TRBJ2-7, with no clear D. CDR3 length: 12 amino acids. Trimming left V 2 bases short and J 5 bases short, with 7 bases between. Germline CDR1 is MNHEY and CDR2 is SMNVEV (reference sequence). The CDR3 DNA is TGTGCCAGCAGTTTACCGGGTCACGAGCAGTACTTC. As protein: CASSLPGHEQYF.

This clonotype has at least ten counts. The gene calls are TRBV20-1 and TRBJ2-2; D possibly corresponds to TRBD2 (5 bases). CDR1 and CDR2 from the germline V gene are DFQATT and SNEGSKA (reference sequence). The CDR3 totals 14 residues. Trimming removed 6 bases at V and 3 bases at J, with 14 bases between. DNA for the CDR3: TGCAGTGCGGCGGGCCTCAGTCACACCGGGGAGCTGTTTTTT. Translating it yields CSAAGLSHTGELFF.

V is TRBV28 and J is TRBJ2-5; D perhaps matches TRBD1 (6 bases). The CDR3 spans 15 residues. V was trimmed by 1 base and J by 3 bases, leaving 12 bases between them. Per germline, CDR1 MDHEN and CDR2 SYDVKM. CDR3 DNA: TGTGCCAGCAGTTTATTGACAGGCTACGAAGAGACCCAGTACTTC. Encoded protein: CASSLLTGYEETQYF.

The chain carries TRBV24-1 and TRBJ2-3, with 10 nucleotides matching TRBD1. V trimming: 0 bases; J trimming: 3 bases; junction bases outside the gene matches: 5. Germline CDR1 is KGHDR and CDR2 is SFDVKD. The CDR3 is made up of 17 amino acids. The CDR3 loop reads CATSDLSTGGMTDTQYF. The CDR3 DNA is TGTGCCACCAGTGATTTGTCGACAGGGGGCATGACAGATACGCAGTATTTT.

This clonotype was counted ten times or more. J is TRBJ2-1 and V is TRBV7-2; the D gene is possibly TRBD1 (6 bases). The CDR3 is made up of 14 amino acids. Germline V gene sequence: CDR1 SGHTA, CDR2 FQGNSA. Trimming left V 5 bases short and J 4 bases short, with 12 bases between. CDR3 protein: CASSRTVYYNEQFF. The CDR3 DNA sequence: TGTGCCAGCAGCCGGACAGTATATTACAATGAGCAGTTCTTC.

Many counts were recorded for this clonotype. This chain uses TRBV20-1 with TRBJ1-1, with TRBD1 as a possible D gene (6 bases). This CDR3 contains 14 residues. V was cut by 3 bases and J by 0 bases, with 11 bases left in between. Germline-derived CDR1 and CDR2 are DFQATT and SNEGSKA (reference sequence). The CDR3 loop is CSASEGHLNTEAFF. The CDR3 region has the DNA TGCAGTGCTAGTGAGGGACATCTGAACACTGAAGCTTTCTTT.

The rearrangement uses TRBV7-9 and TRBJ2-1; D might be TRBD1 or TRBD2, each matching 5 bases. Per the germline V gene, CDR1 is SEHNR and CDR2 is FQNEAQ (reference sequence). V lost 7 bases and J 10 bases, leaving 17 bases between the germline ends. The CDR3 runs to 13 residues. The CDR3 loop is CASTLPTRDEQFF. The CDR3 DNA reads TGTGCCAGCACCCTCCCGACCAGGGACGAGCAGTTCTTC.

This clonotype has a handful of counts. The CDR3 DNA is TGTGCCAGCAGTTACACAAGGACGGACGTCGCCTACGAGCAGTACTTC. It codes for CASSYTRTDVAYEQYF. The chain recombines TRBV6-2 or TRBV6-3 with TRBJ2-7; unclear D gene. Trimming took 2 bases from V and 2 from J, leaving 16 bases between them. Germline-derived CDR1 and CDR2 are MNHEY and SVGEGT. The CDR3 sequence is 16 residues long.

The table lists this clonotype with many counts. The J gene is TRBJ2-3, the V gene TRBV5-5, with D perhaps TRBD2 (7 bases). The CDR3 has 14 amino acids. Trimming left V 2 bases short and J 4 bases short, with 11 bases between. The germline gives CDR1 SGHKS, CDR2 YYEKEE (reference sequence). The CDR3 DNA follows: TGTGCCAGCAGCTTCGGGGGGCAGGCAGATACGCAGTATTTT. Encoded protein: CASSFGGQADTQYF.

The CDR3 DNA reads as TGTGCCAGCAGCGATACTAGCGGGGGGGATGTCCCCTTGGAGTTCTTC. This encodes CASSDTSGGDVPLEFF. The V call is TRBV7-9, the J call TRBJ2-1; 13 bases map to TRBD2. With 5 bases clipped from V and 14 bases from J, the junction kept 15 bases outside the gene matches. CDR3 length: 16 residues. Germline CDR1 reads SEHNR; CDR2 reads FQNEAQ (reference sequence). The entire variable domain, with the rest obtained from reference TRBV7-9 and TRBJ2-1, is as follows: DTGVSQNPRHKITKRGQNVTFRCDPISEHNRLYWYRQTLGQGPEFLTYFQNEAQLEKSRLLSDRFSAERPKGSFSTLEIQRTEQGDSAMYLCASSDTSGGDVPLEFFGPGTRLTVL.

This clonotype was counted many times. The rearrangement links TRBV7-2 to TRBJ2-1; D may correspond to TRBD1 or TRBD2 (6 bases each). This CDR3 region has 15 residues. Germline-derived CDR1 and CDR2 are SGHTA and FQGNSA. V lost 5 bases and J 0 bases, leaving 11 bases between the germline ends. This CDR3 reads CASSRGDSSYNEQFF. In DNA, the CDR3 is TGTGCCAGCAGCAGGGGGGATAGCTCCTACAATGAGCAGTTCTTC.

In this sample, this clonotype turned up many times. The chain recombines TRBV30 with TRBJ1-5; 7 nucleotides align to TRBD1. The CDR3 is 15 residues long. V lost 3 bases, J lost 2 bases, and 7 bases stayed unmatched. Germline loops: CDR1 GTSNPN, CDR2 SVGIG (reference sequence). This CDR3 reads CAWRRSGTGNQPQHF. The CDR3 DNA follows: TGTGCCTGGAGACGCTCCGGGACAGGCAATCAGCCCCAGCATTTT.